A selection of T cell receptor beta chains follows, all from one sample in a study of cytomegalovirus exposure and HLA in healthy donors. This table comes from immunoSEQ multiplex PCR, and its TCRdb copy is limited to in-frame clones, with some not included. The profile shows under 130,000 clones, just under 75% of them singletons. The sequencing sample was made of PBMCs. Every receptor here comes from a man aged 45-60 years in good health and CMV-seropositive. The CDR3 runs from the conserved cysteine through the conserved F or W. Each record gives: V gene, clone size, J gene, D gene, CDR3 DNA, CDR3 protein. A D gene is named only where the DNA matches it firmly. Expanded clones are given a class, and other clones once, few, many or no size at all.

V gene: TRBV6-4
clone size: -
J gene: TRBJ1-6
D gene: -
CDR3 DNA: TGTGCCAGCAGTGCGTACTCTAATAATTCACCCCTCCACTTT
CDR3 protein: CASSAYSNNSPLHF

V gene: TRBV7-2
clone size: -
J gene: TRBJ2-7
D gene: -
CDR3 DNA: TGTGCCAGCAGCTTATCCGCCCCCTGGGTCAGGGAGCAGTACTTC
CDR3 protein: CASSLSAPWVREQYF

V gene: TRBV7-8
clone size: few
J gene: TRBJ2-5
D gene: TRBD2
CDR3 DNA: TGTGCCAGCAGCCCCCGAATAGCGGGAGGGCCGGGGGAGACCCAGTACTTC
CDR3 protein: CASSPRIAGGPGETQYF

V gene: TRBV4-2
clone size: -
J gene: TRBJ1-4
D gene: -
CDR3 DNA: TGTGCCAGCAGCATTCCGGGACAAGGAAATGAAAAACTGTTTTTT
CDR3 protein: CASSIPGQGNEKLFF

V gene: TRBV19
clone size: few
J gene: TRBJ1-1
D gene: -
CDR3 DNA: TGTGCCAGTAGTATAGCTGACAGCCAGAACACTGAAGCTTTCTTT
CDR3 protein: CASSIADSQNTEAFF

V gene: TRBV5-6
clone size: -
J gene: TRBJ1-4
D gene: -
CDR3 DNA: TGTGCCAGCAGCTTGGGGCCTAATGAAAAACTGTTTTTT
CDR3 protein: CASSLGPNEKLFF

V gene: TRBV4-1
clone size: few
J gene: TRBJ1-1
D gene: TRBD1
CDR3 DNA: TGCGCCAGCAGCCAAATCTTTAGTCAGGGGGACACTGAAGCTTTCTTT
CDR3 protein: CASSQIFSQGDTEAFF

V gene: TRBV7-3
clone size: -
J gene: TRBJ2-1
D gene: -
CDR3 DNA: TGTGCCAGCAGCTCCCGGAGGGCCACCTACAATGAGCAGTTCTTC
CDR3 protein: CASSSRRATYNEQFF

V gene: TRBV4-1
clone size: -
J gene: TRBJ2-5
D gene: TRBD2
CDR3 DNA: TGCGCCAGCAGCCAAGGCGGGCTAGCGGGGGCCGGAGAGACCCAGTACTTC
CDR3 protein: CASSQGGLAGAGETQYF

V gene: TRBV11-2
clone size: few
J gene: TRBJ2-3
D gene: -
CDR3 DNA: TGTGCCAGCAGCTTAGGCAGGTCGGATACGCAGTATTTT
CDR3 protein: CASSLGRSDTQYF

V gene: TRBV30
clone size: -
J gene: TRBJ2-2
D gene: TRBD2
CDR3 DNA: TGTGCCTTCATACTAGCGGGCCGTCGGGGCACCGGGGAGCTGTTTTTT
CDR3 protein: CAFILAGRRGTGELFF

V gene: TRBV4-1
clone size: -
J gene: TRBJ2-5
D gene: TRBD1
CDR3 DNA: TGCGCCAGCAGCCAACCGACAGGGGGCTTGGAGACCCAGTACTTC
CDR3 protein: CASSQPTGGLETQYF

V gene: TRBV5-6
clone size: few
J gene: TRBJ1-1
D gene: TRBD1
CDR3 DNA: TGTGCCAGCTTCAGGGGGGAAACCTATCTGGGGAACACTGAAGCTTTCTTT
CDR3 protein: CASFRGETYLGNTEAFF

V gene: TRBV7-2
clone size: -
J gene: TRBJ2-7
D gene: TRBD2
CDR3 DNA: TGTGCCAGCAGCTTCCTGCCCGGGACTAGCGGTTGGACCTACGAGCAGTACTTC
CDR3 protein: CASSFLPGTSGWTYEQYF

V gene: TRBV29-1
clone size: -
J gene: TRBJ2-3
D gene: TRBD2
CDR3 DNA: TGCAGCGTTGCTGAGACGGGGGGGAATACGCAGTATTTT
CDR3 protein: CSVAETGGNTQYF

V gene: TRBV5-1
clone size: -
J gene: TRBJ2-7
D gene: TRBD1
CDR3 DNA: TGCGCCAGCAGCTTGCCGGGACAGGGGGCCTACGAGCAGTACTTC
CDR3 protein: CASSLPGQGAYEQYF

V gene: TRBV5-4
clone size: -
J gene: TRBJ1-1
D gene: TRBD1
CDR3 DNA: TGTGCCAGCAGCAGGGGGACAGCGAACACTGAAGCTTTCTTT
CDR3 protein: CASSRGTANTEAFF

V gene: TRBV14
clone size: few
J gene: TRBJ1-2
D gene: TRBD1
CDR3 DNA: TGTGCCAGCAGCCCGGACAGGGGAAGGGGAGGCTACACCTTC
CDR3 protein: CASSPDRGRGGYTF

V gene: TRBV6-6
clone size: once
J gene: TRBJ1-1
D gene: -
CDR3 DNA: TGTGCCAGCAGCAACAGGGTGAACACTGAAGCTTTCTTT
CDR3 protein: CASSNRVNTEAFF

V gene: TRBV6-5
clone size: few
J gene: TRBJ1-1
D gene: -
CDR3 DNA: TGTGCCAGCACCGAAAGGGGGGGGTACACTGAAGCTTTCTTT
CDR3 protein: CASTERGGYTEAFF

V gene: TRBV11-2
clone size: -
J gene: TRBJ1-1
D gene: TRBD1
CDR3 DNA: TGTGCCAGCAGCCGGACAGGGAACACTGAAGCTTTCTTT
CDR3 protein: CASSRTGNTEAFF

V gene: TRBV7-3
clone size: -
J gene: TRBJ2-1
D gene: TRBD2
CDR3 DNA: TGTGCCAGCAGCTCGGGACTAGCGGGGGGAGAGCAGTTCTTC
CDR3 protein: CASSSGLAGGEQFF

V gene: TRBV15
clone size: -
J gene: TRBJ1-1
D gene: TRBD1
CDR3 DNA: TGTGCCACGGAGGATTACAGGGGAGAGAACACTGAAGCTTTCTTT
CDR3 protein: CATEDYRGENTEAFF

V gene: TRBV11-2
clone size: -
J gene: TRBJ2-5
D gene: TRBD1
CDR3 DNA: TGTGCCAGCCTTCCTACAGGGGGGGAGACCCAGTACTTC
CDR3 protein: CASLPTGGETQYF

V gene: TRBV5-5
clone size: -
J gene: TRBJ1-5
D gene: -
CDR3 DNA: TGTGCCAGCAGCTTGAGTCAGGGATGGCAGCCCCAGCATTTT
CDR3 protein: CASSLSQGWQPQHF

V gene: TRBV9
clone size: few
J gene: TRBJ2-2
D gene: TRBD2
CDR3 DNA: TGTGCCAGCAGCGTTCTCCCGGGACTACGGGCGGAGCTGTTTTTT
CDR3 protein: CASSVLPGLRAELFF

V gene: TRBV14
clone size: -
J gene: TRBJ2-6
D gene: -
CDR3 DNA: TGTGCCAGCAGCCAAGCATCACCGGGACTGACTTTC
CDR3 protein: CASSQASPGLTF

V gene: TRBV2
clone size: -
J gene: TRBJ2-5
D gene: TRBD1
CDR3 DNA: TGTGCCAGCAGCGACAGGGGAGAGACCCAGTACTTC
CDR3 protein: CASSDRGETQYF

V gene: TRBV18
clone size: -
J gene: TRBJ2-5
D gene: -
CDR3 DNA: TGTGCCAGCCAGGAGGCTACTCAAGAGACCCAGTACTTC
CDR3 protein: CASQEATQETQYF

V gene: TRBV7-2
clone size: -
J gene: TRBJ2-5
D gene: TRBD2
CDR3 DNA: TGTGCCAGCAGCTTTCAAGCGGGGGGCCAACAAGAGACCCAGTACTTC
CDR3 protein: CASSFQAGGQQETQYF

V gene: TRBV5-4
clone size: -
J gene: TRBJ1-1
D gene: -
CDR3 DNA: TGTGCCAGCAGCTTGGGTGGCAGGGGCACTGAAGCTTTCTTT
CDR3 protein: CASSLGGRGTEAFF

V gene: TRBV4-2
clone size: -
J gene: TRBJ1-2
D gene: -
CDR3 DNA: TGTGCCAGCAGCCAAGGGGAAGGGGGGGACTATGGCTACACCTTC
CDR3 protein: CASSQGEGGDYGYTF

V gene: TRBV6-5
clone size: -
J gene: TRBJ2-7
D gene: -
CDR3 DNA: TGTGCCAGCAGTTACTCCGACACTTTCGAGCAGTACTTC
CDR3 protein: CASSYSDTFEQYF

V gene: TRBV5-6
clone size: -
J gene: TRBJ1-6
D gene: TRBD1
CDR3 DNA: TGTGCCAGCAGCCCCGGTGGGAGGACAGGGGACCATTCACCCCTCCACTTT
CDR3 protein: CASSPGGRTGDHSPLHF

V gene: TRBV7-2
clone size: few
J gene: TRBJ1-2
D gene: -
CDR3 DNA: TGTGCCAGCAGCTCTTTGGGGGGGACACTGAACTATGGCTACACCTTC
CDR3 protein: CASSSLGGTLNYGYTF

V gene: TRBV2
clone size: -
J gene: TRBJ1-4
D gene: TRBD1
CDR3 DNA: TGTGCCAGCAGTCTATCACAGGGGATGGGTGAAAAACTGTTTTTT
CDR3 protein: CASSLSQGMGEKLFF

V gene: TRBV4-2
clone size: -
J gene: TRBJ2-7
D gene: TRBD2
CDR3 DNA: TGTGCCAGCAGCCAAGGGACTAGCGGGAGATTAGGCTACGAGCAGTACTTC
CDR3 protein: CASSQGTSGRLGYEQYF

V gene: TRBV28
clone size: -
J gene: TRBJ1-2
D gene: TRBD1
CDR3 DNA: TGTGCCTCTTGGACAGGGGGCAACTATGGCTACACCTTC
CDR3 protein: CASWTGGNYGYTF

V gene: TRBV12-5
clone size: -
J gene: TRBJ2-2
D gene: TRBD1
CDR3 DNA: TGTGCTAGTGGTTTGGTAGGACAGGGGAACACCGGGGAGCTGTTTTTT
CDR3 protein: CASGLVGQGNTGELFF

V gene: TRBV14
clone size: -
J gene: TRBJ2-5
D gene: -
CDR3 DNA: TGTGCCAGCCACTTGGTTGACGGCCCATGGAGAGAGACCCAGTACTTC
CDR3 protein: CASHLVDGPWRETQYF

V gene: TRBV6-6
clone size: -
J gene: TRBJ2-1
D gene: TRBD1
CDR3 DNA: TGTGCCAGCAACCAGGGGGTCTACAATGAGCAGTTCTTC
CDR3 protein: CASNQGVYNEQFF

V gene: TRBV6-6
clone size: few
J gene: TRBJ2-5
D gene: TRBD1
CDR3 DNA: TGTGCCAGCAGCCAGGCGACAGGGCGGCAAGAGACCCAGTACTTC
CDR3 protein: CASSQATGRQETQYF

V gene: TRBV19
clone size: -
J gene: TRBJ1-1
D gene: -
CDR3 DNA: TGTGCCAGTAATCGCGGGGGCGAATCAATATTGAACACTGAAGCTTTCTTT
CDR3 protein: CASNRGGESILNTEAFF

V gene: TRBV9
clone size: -
J gene: TRBJ2-7
D gene: TRBD1
CDR3 DNA: TGTGCCAGCAGCGACAGGGGCCGGTTCTCCTACGAGCAGTACTTC
CDR3 protein: CASSDRGRFSYEQYF

V gene: TRBV5-1
clone size: -
J gene: TRBJ1-4
D gene: TRBD1
CDR3 DNA: TGCGCCAGCAGCCTCCAACCGACAGGGCCGAGTACCGCTAAAAAACTGTTTTTT
CDR3 protein: CASSLQPTGPSTAKKLFF

V gene: TRBV19
clone size: -
J gene: TRBJ1-4
D gene: -
CDR3 DNA: TGTGCCAGTTCGGGGGGTCTGAATGAAAAACTGTTTTTT
CDR3 protein: CASSGGLNEKLFF

V gene: TRBV10-3
clone size: once
J gene: TRBJ2-1
D gene: TRBD1
CDR3 DNA: TGTGCCATCAGACTGGGGACAGCCTACAATGAGCAGTTCTTC
CDR3 protein: CAIRLGTAYNEQFF

V gene: TRBV5-1
clone size: -
J gene: TRBJ2-1
D gene: -
CDR3 DNA: TGCGCCAGCAGCTTATTGACAGGAGGTGAGCAGTTCTTC
CDR3 protein: CASSLLTGGEQFF

V gene: TRBV19
clone size: few
J gene: TRBJ2-3
D gene: -
CDR3 DNA: TGTGCCAGTAGTATAGGTAACCCGGGGAGCACAGATACGCAGTATTTT
CDR3 protein: CASSIGNPGSTDTQYF

V gene: TRBV2
clone size: -
J gene: TRBJ1-5
D gene: TRBD1
CDR3 DNA: TGTGCCAGCAAGGAGGGGGCCGGGAGCAATCAGCCCCAGCATTTT
CDR3 protein: CASKEGAGSNQPQHF

V gene: TRBV7-6
clone size: few
J gene: TRBJ2-3
D gene: TRBD2
CDR3 DNA: TGTGCCAGCAGCTCACCAAGGGGACTAGCGGGGGGGCCGTTAGGGGGCACAGATACGCAGTATTTT
CDR3 protein: CASSSPRGLAGGPLGGTDTQYF

V gene: TRBV11-1
clone size: -
J gene: TRBJ2-3
D gene: TRBD2
CDR3 DNA: TGTGCCAGCAGCTTAAGCGGACTAGTGGCAGATACGCAGTATTTT
CDR3 protein: CASSLSGLVADTQYF